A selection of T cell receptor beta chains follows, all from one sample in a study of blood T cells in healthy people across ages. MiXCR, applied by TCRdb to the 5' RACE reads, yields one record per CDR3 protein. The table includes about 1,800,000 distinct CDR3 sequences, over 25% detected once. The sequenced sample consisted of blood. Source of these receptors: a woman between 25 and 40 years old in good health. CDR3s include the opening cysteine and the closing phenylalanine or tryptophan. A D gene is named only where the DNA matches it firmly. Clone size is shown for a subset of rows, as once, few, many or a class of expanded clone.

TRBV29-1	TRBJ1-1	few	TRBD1	TGCAGCGTTGCAGGGGGCGCGGGGACTGAAGCTTTCTTT	CSVAGGAGTEAFF
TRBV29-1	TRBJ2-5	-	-	TGCAGCTTCCGCACCCAAGGGGAGACCCAGTACTTC	CSFRTQGETQYF
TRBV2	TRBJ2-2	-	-	TGTGCCAGCAGGGAGGAGGGGATCGCCGGGGAGCTGTTTTTT	CASREEGIAGELFF
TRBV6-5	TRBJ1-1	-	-	TGTGCCAGCCACCTCGGGGGCCCCATGAACACTGAAGCTTTCTTT	CASHLGGPMNTEAFF
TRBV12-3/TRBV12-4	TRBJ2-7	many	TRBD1	TGTGCCAGCAGTTTAGCGATGGGGACAGCGACCTCCTACGAGCAGTACTTC	CASSLAMGTATSYEQYF
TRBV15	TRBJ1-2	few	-	TGTGCCACCAGCACTGGGAGGGACATCGGCTACACCTTC	CATSTGRDIGYTF
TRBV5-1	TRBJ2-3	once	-	TGCGCCATTGACGTTCAGGGCACAGATACGCAGTATTTT	CAIDVQGTDTQYF
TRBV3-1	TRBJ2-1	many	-	TGTGCCAGCAGCCAAGATTTGAATGAGCAGTTCTTC	CASSQDLNEQFF
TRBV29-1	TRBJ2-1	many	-	TGCAGCGTTGAGAGGTACACTAACAATGAGCAGTTCTTC	CSVERYTNNEQFF
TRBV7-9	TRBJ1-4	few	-	TGTGCCAGCAACCCAGGGGATTTGGGTGAAAAACTGTTTTTT	CASNPGDLGEKLFF
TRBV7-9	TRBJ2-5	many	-	TGTGCCAGCAGCTTAGGTAGTAAGGACCGTCAAGAGACCCAGTACTTC	CASSLGSKDRQETQYF
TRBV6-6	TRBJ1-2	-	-	TGTGCCAGCAGTTACTCTATGGGGGGAGGCTCCTATGGCTACACCTTC	CASSYSMGGGSYGYTF
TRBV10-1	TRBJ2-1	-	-	TGCGCCAGCAGTGAATCACAGGGCGGCAATGAGCAGTTCTTC	CASSESQGGNEQFF
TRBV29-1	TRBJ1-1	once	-	TGCAGCGCTTGTCGTCCGGTGAACACTGAAGCTTTCTTT	CSACRPVNTEAFF
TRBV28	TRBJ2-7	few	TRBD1	TGTGCCAGCAGTTTAAGACAGGGAGAATTCGAGCAGTACTTC	CASSLRQGEFEQYF
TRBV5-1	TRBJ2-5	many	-	TGCGCCAGCAGCCGGGACCCTACAGAGACCCAGTACTTC	CASSRDPTETQYF
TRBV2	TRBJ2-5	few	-	TGTGCCAGCAATGGCGAGTCCGAGACCCAGTACTTC	CASNGESETQYF
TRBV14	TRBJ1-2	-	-	TGTGCCAGCAGCAAGAACTGGAGGGGAGGCTACACCTTC	CASSKNWRGGYTF
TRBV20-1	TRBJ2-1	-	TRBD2	TGCAGTGCTGTACTTACGACTAGCGGGATACCGAATGAGCAGTTCTTC	CSAVLTTSGIPNEQFF
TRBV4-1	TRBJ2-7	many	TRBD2	TGCGCCAGCAGGCGAATCGGGGGGTCCTACGAGCAGTACTTC	CASRRIGGSYEQYF
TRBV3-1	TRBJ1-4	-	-	TGTGCCAGCAGCCAAACGCCAGGGAGGGAAAAACTGTTTTTT	CASSQTPGREKLFF
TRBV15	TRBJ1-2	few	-	TGTGCCACCAGCAGAGATGAGGGGAAGGGAGCCTATGGCTACACCTTC	CATSRDEGKGAYGYTF
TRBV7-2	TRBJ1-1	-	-	TGTGCCAGCAGCCCGAACGGTCCCCGGAACACTGAAGCTTTCTTT	CASSPNGPRNTEAFF
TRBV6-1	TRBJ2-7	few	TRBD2	TGTGCCAGCAGTCCCCCACTTGGGACTAGCGGGGACCGGGGATCCCAGTACTTC	CASSPPLGTSGDRGSQYF
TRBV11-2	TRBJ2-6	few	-	TGTGCCAGCAGCTTCATCGGAGGATCTGGGGCCAACGTCCTGACTTTC	CASSFIGGSGANVLTF
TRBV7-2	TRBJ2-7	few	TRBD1	TGTGCCAGCAGACAACAGGGGGCGGTCCGCGAGCAGTACTTC	CASRQQGAVREQYF
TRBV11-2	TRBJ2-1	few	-	TGTGCCAGCAGCTGGGCCGGGACACCGGACAATGAGCAGTTCTTC	CASSWAGTPDNEQFF
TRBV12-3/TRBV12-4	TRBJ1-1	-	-	TGTGCCAGCAGGCCCGGGCAGGGCTACACTGAAGCTTTCTTT	CASRPGQGYTEAFF
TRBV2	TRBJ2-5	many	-	TGTGCCAGCAGTGGGGTCTGGCGGGAAGAGACCCAGTACTTC	CASSGVWREETQYF
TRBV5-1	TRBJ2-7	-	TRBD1	TGCGCCAGCAGCTTTGGACAGGGTCCCCACGAGCAGTACTTC	CASSFGQGPHEQYF
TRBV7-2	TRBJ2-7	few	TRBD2	TGTGCCAGCAGCTTAGCAGCGGGAGGGAGCGAGCAGTACTTC	CASSLAAGGSEQYF
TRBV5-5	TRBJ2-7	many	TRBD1	TGTGCCAGCAGCCGAGACAGGGGCGTCTACGAGCAGTACTTC	CASSRDRGVYEQYF
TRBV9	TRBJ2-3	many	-	TGTGCCAGCAGCACCTACACAGATACGCAGTATTTT	CASSTYTDTQYF
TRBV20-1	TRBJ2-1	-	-	TGCAGTGCTCCCTATGGGGGTTTTTTCTACAATGAGCAGTTCTTC	CSAPYGGFFYNEQFF
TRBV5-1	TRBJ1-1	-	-	TGCGCCAGCGGCCAGTGGAAAGGGGAAGCTGAAGCTTTCTTT	CASGQWKGEAEAFF
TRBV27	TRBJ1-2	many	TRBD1	TGTGCCAGCAGTAGATCCAGGGGGGATAACTATGGCTACACCTTC	CASSRSRGDNYGYTF
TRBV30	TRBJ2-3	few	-	TGTGCCTGGAGTGTAGGTGGCGGTTTTCTCACAGATACGCAGTATTTT	CAWSVGGGFLTDTQYF
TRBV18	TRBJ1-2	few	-	TGTGCCAGCTCTCTACACCACGGAGGGGTTAACTATGGCTACACCTTC	CASSLHHGGVNYGYTF
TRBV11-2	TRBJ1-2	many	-	TGTGCCAGCAGCTTAGTACAGAAGGGTGGCTACACCTTC	CASSLVQKGGYTF